The clone carrying this T cell receptor beta chain was observed a few times. Its antigen is not known. The sample belongs to a study of a mutant IDH1 vaccine in newly diagnosed glioma. The wider study: Vaccines began 4-6 weeks after radiotherapy alone, or with temozolomide cycles. Males made up approximately 60% and females about 40% of treated patients, whose mean age was approximately 41 years. Therapy received beforehand was radiotherapy, temozolomide, or both, with most patients given both.

Indicated time point: week 47, end of study. A single vaccine dose contained 300 ug of mutant IDH1 20-mer peptide, and topical imiquimod was used with it. Each astrocytoma in the donors was new, WHO grade 3 or 4, IDH1-mutant and ATRX-lost. Libraries were prepared by immunoSEQ multiplex PCR; TCRdb keeps only in-frame clonotypes and omits some of them. Among about 94,000 clones listed, around nine tenths were seen once. Germline CDR1 reads KGHSH; CDR2 reads LQKENI. The V end lost 6 bases, the J end lost 5 bases, and 10 bases lay between the germline ends. The CDR3 has 12 residues. The receptor was isolated from a woman aged 45-59 years with glioma. V is TRBV18 and J is TRBJ1-1; D uncertain. The material sequenced was PBMCs, taken from a glioma patient whose treatment included an IDH1 peptide vaccine. As DNA, the CDR3 is TGTGCCAGCTCCCCCGCGGGGACTGAAGCTTTCTTT. Translated: CASSPAGTEAFF.